The sequence of this T cell receptor (beta chain) was determined in a study of T cells in Graves' hyperthyroidism and ophthalmopathy. Trimming removed 3 bases at V and 2 bases at J, with 5 bases between. The CDR3 totals 12 residues. Per germline, CDR1 MGHDK and CDR2 SYGVNS. There were TCR beta CDR3 regions amplified from RNA transcripts. The TCR CDR3 first-round RT-PCR relied on the HTBI primer set. TCRdb re-derived calls from the multiplex PCR reads in MiXCR, one entry per CDR3 protein. The table has around 340,000 distinct CDR3 sequences, approximately 18% seen once. This clonotype was counted at least ten times. Ophthalmopathy cases met thresholds of Clinical Activity Score at least 3, NOSPECS grade at least 4 and duration under 3 months.

V and J are TRBV25-1 and TRBJ2-7; no clear D gene. The receptor's source is a woman in her thirties or forties with Graves' ophthalmopathy. The specimen sequenced was blood. The CDR3 region has the DNA TGTGCCAGCAGTGACCGCGCCTACGAGCAGTACTTC. Its translation is CASSDRAYEQYF.